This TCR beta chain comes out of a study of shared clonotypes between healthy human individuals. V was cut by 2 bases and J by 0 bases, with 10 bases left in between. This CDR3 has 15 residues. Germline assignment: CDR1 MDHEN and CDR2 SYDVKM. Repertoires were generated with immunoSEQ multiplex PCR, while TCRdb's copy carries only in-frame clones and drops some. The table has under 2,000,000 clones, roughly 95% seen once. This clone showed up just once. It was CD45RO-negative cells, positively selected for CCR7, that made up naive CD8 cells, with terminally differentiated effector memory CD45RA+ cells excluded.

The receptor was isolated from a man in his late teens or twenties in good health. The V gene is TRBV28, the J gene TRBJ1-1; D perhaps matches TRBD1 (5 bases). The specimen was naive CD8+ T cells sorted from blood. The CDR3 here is CASSLQGLLNTEAFF. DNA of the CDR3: TGTGCCAGCAGTTTACAGGGTCTATTGAACACTGAAGCTTTCTTT.